The clone carrying this TCR beta chain was picked up one time. Antigen: not known. This specimen belongs to a study of cytomegalovirus exposure and HLA in healthy donors. Study-level results: In terms of immune exposure information, only CMV serostatus was available. Cytomegalovirus-associated status was assigned to some 180 TCR beta chains. An analysis was carried out at a later point. It showed that HLA-associated TCR beta chains were more clonally expanded than equally common non-associated chains.

Vbeta (60) and Jbeta (13) primers were used in the PCR. The data were produced by immunoSEQ multiplex PCR, yet TCRdb's version contains in-frame clones alone and is incomplete. The repertoire consists of about 150,000 clones, with 70% to 80% occurring once and the leading ten covering roughly 4%. The sample taken for sequencing was PBMCs. The source is a middle-aged woman in good health and CMV-seronegative.

The CDR3 reads CASSLAAGTVTGELFF. The CDR3 DNA sequence: TGTGCCAGCAGCTTAGCGGCTGGGACAGTAACCGGGGAGCTGTTTTTT. This chain connects TRBV7-6 to TRBJ2-2; 7 nucleotides match TRBD1. This CDR3 region has 16 residues. Trimming cost V 0 bases and J 5 bases; bases outside gene matches: 6. Germline V gene sequence: CDR1 SGHVS, CDR2 FNYEAQ. Full variable domain (rest looked up from reference TRBV7-6 and TRBJ2-2): GAGVSQSPRYKVTKRGQDVALRCDPISGHVSLYWYRQALGQGPEFLTYFNYEAQQDKSGLPNDRFSAERPEGSISTLTIQRTEQRDSAMYRCASSLAAGTVTGELFFGEGSRLTVL.